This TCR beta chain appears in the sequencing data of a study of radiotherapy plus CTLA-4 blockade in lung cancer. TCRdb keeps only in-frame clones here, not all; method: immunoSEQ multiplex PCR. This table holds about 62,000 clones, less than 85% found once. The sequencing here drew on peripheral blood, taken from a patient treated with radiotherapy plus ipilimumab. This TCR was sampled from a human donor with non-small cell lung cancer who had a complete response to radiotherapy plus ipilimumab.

The CDR3 DNA follows: TGTGCCAGCAGGGGGGGGACAGGGGGCCTCAATCAGCCCCAGCATTTT. Its protein is CASRGGTGGLNQPQHF. The gene calls are TRBV2 and TRBJ1-5; 12 positions agree with TRBD1. The CDR3 is 16 amino acids. Germline assignment: CDR1 SNHLY and CDR2 FYNNEI. The junction had 6 bases not matched to a gene; V was cut back by 6 bases and J by 3 bases. Based on the CDR3 plus reference TRBV2 and TRBJ1-5, the full variable domain is EPEVTQTPSHQVTQMGQEVILRCVPISNHLYFYWYRQILGQKVEFLVSFYNNEISEKSEIFDDQFSVERPDGSNFTLKIRSTKLEDSAMYFCASRGGTGGLNQPQHFGDGTRLSIL.